Sequencing of this T cell receptor beta chain was carried out in a study of tumor-infiltrating lymphocytes in localized non-small cell lung cancer. Background on the study: Several tumor histologies, both smoking statuses, and some post-neoadjuvant chemotherapy samples were included.

Study findings and constraints: Each assay used a separate piece of the same tissue. Available tissue quantity limited TCR sequencing to a patient subset. No link was found between tumor T-cell fraction and recurrence-free survival.

TCRdb keeps only in-frame clones here, not all; method: immunoSEQ multiplex PCR. Of approximately 17,000 clones listed, less than 80% are singletons. Looked up from germline, CDR1 is GTSNPN and CDR2 is SVGIG (reference sequence). The CDR3 covers 14 residues. V gave up 3 bases and J gave up 10 bases, with 18 bases separating them. In the case of this clone: As yet, its antigen is unknown.

The chain uses TRBV30 and TRBJ1-4; D may be TRBD1 (5 bases). Sequences were obtained from lung tumor tissue. This clonotype was sampled from a human donor with non-small cell lung cancer. CDR3 in amino acids: CAWRQGTDVGKLFF. The CDR3 DNA follows: TGTGCCTGGAGGCAAGGGACCGATGTCGGAAAACTGTTTTTT.